A selection of T cell receptor beta chains follows, all from one sample in a study of OX40 agonist ivuxolimab in advanced cancers. Clones were read by immunoSEQ multiplex PCR, and TCRdb kept only the in-frame ones, dropping some. The sample holds roughly 150,000 clones, approximately 94% seen once. Sequenced here: CD4+ or CD8+ T cells sorted from blood, sampled in a trial of the OX40 agonist ivuxolimab. Receptors originate from an adult with an advanced solid tumor such as melanoma, head and neck, liver or kidney cancer. The CDR3 runs from the conserved cysteine through the conserved F or W. Each record gives: CDR3 DNA, CDR3 protein, V gene, clone size, D gene, J gene. A D gene is named only where the DNA matches it firmly. Not every row has a clone size; where given, it reads once, few, many or a size class.

CDR3 DNA: TGTGCCAGCAGTTCGACTAGCGGGGGCCGGGGGGATACGCAGTATTTT
CDR3 protein: CASSSTSGGRGDTQYF
V gene: TRBV2
clone size: .
D gene: TRBD2
J gene: TRBJ2-3

CDR3 DNA: TGTGCCAGCAGTTCTGGGTTCTATGGCTACACCTTC
CDR3 protein: CASSSGFYGYTF
V gene: TRBV6-5
clone size: .
D gene: .
J gene: TRBJ1-2

CDR3 DNA: TGTGCCAGCAGCTTAGCGGGGACCCAAGGGGATGCTTTCTTT
CDR3 protein: CASSLAGTQGDAFF
V gene: TRBV7-2
clone size: once
D gene: .
J gene: TRBJ1-1

CDR3 DNA: TGCGCCAGCAGTCAATCATCAGGGGGGCGGCCTGGCTACACCTTC
CDR3 protein: CASSQSSGGRPGYTF
V gene: TRBV23-1
clone size: .
D gene: TRBD1
J gene: TRBJ1-2

CDR3 DNA: TGTGCCAGCTCCTTGGGAGGGCCGAACACTGAAGCTTTCTTT
CDR3 protein: CASSLGGPNTEAFF
V gene: TRBV6-6
clone size: .
D gene: .
J gene: TRBJ1-1

CDR3 DNA: TGTGCCAGCAGTGGGGACCGAACGGCTTTTTTT
CDR3 protein: CASSGDRTAFF
V gene: TRBV2
clone size: few
D gene: .
J gene: TRBJ1-4

CDR3 DNA: TGTGCCAGCAGTTACGACAGGGAAAGAGGCTACACCTTC
CDR3 protein: CASSYDRERGYTF
V gene: TRBV6-6
clone size: .
D gene: TRBD1
J gene: TRBJ1-2

CDR3 DNA: TGTGCCAGCAGCTTAGCGGACAGATTGACTGAAGCTTTCTTT
CDR3 protein: CASSLADRLTEAFF
V gene: TRBV7-2
clone size: .
D gene: .
J gene: TRBJ1-1

CDR3 DNA: TGTGCCAGCAGTTACTCGACCGGAATCGGTGGCTACACCTTC
CDR3 protein: CASSYSTGIGGYTF
V gene: TRBV6-5
clone size: .
D gene: .
J gene: TRBJ1-2

CDR3 DNA: TGTGCCAGCAGCTCCTACTACGAGCAGTACTTC
CDR3 protein: CASSSYYEQYF
V gene: TRBV7-2
clone size: once
D gene: .
J gene: TRBJ2-7

CDR3 DNA: TGTGCCAGTAGTTCGGGGCGGGACGGCTACTATGGCTACACCTTC
CDR3 protein: CASSSGRDGYYGYTF
V gene: TRBV19
clone size: .
D gene: .
J gene: TRBJ1-2

CDR3 DNA: TGTGCCAGCTCACCACTGACCCGGGACAATGAGCAGTTCTTC
CDR3 protein: CASSPLTRDNEQFF
V gene: TRBV18
clone size: .
D gene: .
J gene: TRBJ2-1

CDR3 DNA: TGTGCCAGCAGTTTCGGACCACAGGGGGCGGGCAATCAGCCCCAGCATTTT
CDR3 protein: CASSFGPQGAGNQPQHF
V gene: TRBV28
clone size: .
D gene: TRBD1
J gene: TRBJ1-5

CDR3 DNA: TGTGCCAGCAGCCGCTTTGGAGGGCCGAGGTACAATGAGCAGTTCTTC
CDR3 protein: CASSRFGGPRYNEQFF
V gene: TRBV14
clone size: once
D gene: .
J gene: TRBJ2-1

CDR3 DNA: TGTGCCAGCAGCCTACATGTGGTGGGGGAGCAGTACTTC
CDR3 protein: CASSLHVVGEQYF
V gene: TRBV13
clone size: .
D gene: .
J gene: TRBJ2-7

CDR3 DNA: TGTGCCAGCAGCCCCGCTGGGACAGGGGTTTTTAGCACTGAAGCTTTCTTT
CDR3 protein: CASSPAGTGVFSTEAFF
V gene: TRBV9
clone size: .
D gene: TRBD1
J gene: TRBJ1-1

CDR3 DNA: TGTGCCAGCAGCTTACGAACACAGACCTACGAGCAGTACTTC
CDR3 protein: CASSLRTQTYEQYF
V gene: TRBV7-9
clone size: .
D gene: .
J gene: TRBJ2-7

CDR3 DNA: TGTGCCAGCAGCTTCCAAGGGAGGGGGGAAAAACTGTTTTTT
CDR3 protein: CASSFQGRGEKLFF
V gene: TRBV7-2
clone size: .
D gene: .
J gene: TRBJ1-4

CDR3 DNA: TGTGCCAGCAGTGTGATGACAGTTGATCAGCCCCAGCATTTT
CDR3 protein: CASSVMTVDQPQHF
V gene: TRBV2
clone size: .
D gene: .
J gene: TRBJ1-5

CDR3 DNA: TGCAGCGTCACGGACAGTACCGGCTTGTATAACTATGGCTACACCTTC
CDR3 protein: CSVTDSTGLYNYGYTF
V gene: TRBV29-1
clone size: .
D gene: .
J gene: TRBJ1-2

CDR3 DNA: TGTGCCAGCAGCTTGGACAGTTTTTCCTACGAGCAGTACTTC
CDR3 protein: CASSLDSFSYEQYF
V gene: TRBV5-4
clone size: .
D gene: .
J gene: TRBJ2-7

CDR3 DNA: TGCGCCAGCAGCTTGGGCGGGACTAGCGTTATCTCCTACGAGCAGTACTTC
CDR3 protein: CASSLGGTSVISYEQYF
V gene: TRBV5-1
clone size: .
D gene: TRBD2
J gene: TRBJ2-7

CDR3 DNA: TGTGCCAGCAGCCGTACACAGAACACTGAAGCTTTCTTT
CDR3 protein: CASSRTQNTEAFF
V gene: TRBV7-2
clone size: .
D gene: .
J gene: TRBJ1-1

CDR3 DNA: TGCAGCGTTGAATCTGGCTTTAATGAAAAACTGTTTTTT
CDR3 protein: CSVESGFNEKLFF
V gene: TRBV29-1
clone size: .
D gene: .
J gene: TRBJ1-4

CDR3 DNA: TGTGCCAGCAGCCCCAACAGGGGAACTAACTATGGCTACACCTTC
CDR3 protein: CASSPNRGTNYGYTF
V gene: TRBV5-4
clone size: .
D gene: TRBD1
J gene: TRBJ1-2

CDR3 DNA: TGTGCCAGCAGTCCGATGGGACTAGCGAGCCCCTCCTACAATGAGCAGTTCTTC
CDR3 protein: CASSPMGLASPSYNEQFF
V gene: TRBV28
clone size: .
D gene: TRBD2
J gene: TRBJ2-1

CDR3 DNA: TGTGCCAGCAGTGACTCCCTCCGGGGGACAGCGAACACTGAAGCTTTCTTT
CDR3 protein: CASSDSLRGTANTEAFF
V gene: TRBV6-4
clone size: few
D gene: TRBD1
J gene: TRBJ1-1

CDR3 DNA: TGTGCCAGCAGCCGAGACTACAGGGCCGTTTACAATGAGCAGTTCTTC
CDR3 protein: CASSRDYRAVYNEQFF
V gene: TRBV5-4
clone size: .
D gene: .
J gene: TRBJ2-1

CDR3 DNA: TGTGCCAGCAGCATAGGACAGGGCCAGGATGGCTACACCTTC
CDR3 protein: CASSIGQGQDGYTF
V gene: TRBV5-4
clone size: .
D gene: TRBD1
J gene: TRBJ1-2

CDR3 DNA: TGTGCCAGCAGTCCCTATAGCGGGGGGGACTACAATGAGCAGTTCTTC
CDR3 protein: CASSPYSGGDYNEQFF
V gene: TRBV27
clone size: .
D gene: TRBD2
J gene: TRBJ2-1

CDR3 DNA: TGCGCCAGCAGCTTGACTAGCGGGAGTGTAGAGACCCAGTACTTC
CDR3 protein: CASSLTSGSVETQYF
V gene: TRBV5-1
clone size: .
D gene: TRBD2
J gene: TRBJ2-5

CDR3 DNA: TGTGCCAGCAAGGGAAGCCAAGAGACCCAGTACTTC
CDR3 protein: CASKGSQETQYF
V gene: TRBV2
clone size: .
D gene: .
J gene: TRBJ2-5

CDR3 DNA: TGTGCCAGCTCACGACGGGACGCAGGATTAGATACGCAGTATTTT
CDR3 protein: CASSRRDAGLDTQYF
V gene: TRBV18
clone size: .
D gene: .
J gene: TRBJ2-3

CDR3 DNA: TGTGCCAGCAGTGACTCGACGGGATTTTTAACCGGGGAGCTGTTTTTT
CDR3 protein: CASSDSTGFLTGELFF
V gene: TRBV6-4
clone size: .
D gene: .
J gene: TRBJ2-2

CDR3 DNA: TGCGCCAGCAGCTCGGGACAGGGAAACACCGGGGAGCTGTTTTTT
CDR3 protein: CASSSGQGNTGELFF
V gene: TRBV5-1
clone size: .
D gene: TRBD1
J gene: TRBJ2-2

CDR3 DNA: TGTGCCAGCGCTAGGGATGAAAAACTGTTTTTT
CDR3 protein: CASARDEKLFF
V gene: TRBV4-2
clone size: .
D gene: .
J gene: TRBJ1-4

CDR3 DNA: TGTGCCAGTAGTATTGACAGGGGGAACACCGGGGAGCTGTTTTTT
CDR3 protein: CASSIDRGNTGELFF
V gene: TRBV19
clone size: .
D gene: TRBD1
J gene: TRBJ2-2

CDR3 DNA: TGCGCCAGCAGCCAAGAACAGGTCTATAATTCACCCCTCCACTTT
CDR3 protein: CASSQEQVYNSPLHF
V gene: TRBV4-3
clone size: .
D gene: .
J gene: TRBJ1-6

CDR3 DNA: TGTGCCAGCAGCTTTCGGACAGGGTCAGATACGCAGTATTTT
CDR3 protein: CASSFRTGSDTQYF
V gene: TRBV7-2
clone size: .
D gene: TRBD1
J gene: TRBJ2-3

CDR3 DNA: TGCGCCAGCAGTTACGGGGGGGACACTGAAGCTTTCTTT
CDR3 protein: CASSYGGDTEAFF
V gene: TRBV5-1
clone size: .
D gene: .
J gene: TRBJ1-1

CDR3 DNA: TGTGCCAGCAGCAAACGCACCAGGGGTTACACAGATACGCAGTATTTT
CDR3 protein: CASSKRTRGYTDTQYF
V gene: TRBV11-2
clone size: .
D gene: .
J gene: TRBJ2-3

CDR3 DNA: TGTGCCAGCAGTTACTCGAGTTGGGGACAGTACTACGAGCAGTACTTC
CDR3 protein: CASSYSSWGQYYEQYF
V gene: TRBV6-6
clone size: .
D gene: TRBD1
J gene: TRBJ2-7

CDR3 DNA: TGCGCCAGCAGCCCGGGTACGGGGGGACTCTACAATGAGCAGTTCTTC
CDR3 protein: CASSPGTGGLYNEQFF
V gene: TRBV5-1
clone size: .
D gene: TRBD2
J gene: TRBJ2-1

CDR3 DNA: TGTGCCAGCAGCCCGGACCTGAACACTGAAGCTTTCTTT
CDR3 protein: CASSPDLNTEAFF
V gene: TRBV5-4
clone size: .
D gene: .
J gene: TRBJ1-1

CDR3 DNA: TGTGCCAGTAGTATAGCGCCGGCCTCAGATACGCAGTATTTT
CDR3 protein: CASSIAPASDTQYF
V gene: TRBV19
clone size: .
D gene: .
J gene: TRBJ2-3

CDR3 DNA: TGCGCCAGCAGCTTGGGGACAAGGGGCAATCAGCCCCAGCATTTT
CDR3 protein: CASSLGTRGNQPQHF
V gene: TRBV5-1
clone size: few
D gene: .
J gene: TRBJ1-5

CDR3 DNA: TGTGCCAGCAGTTCTCAGGGGGCTGCACAAGAGACCCAGTACTTC
CDR3 protein: CASSSQGAAQETQYF
V gene: TRBV28
clone size: .
D gene: TRBD1
J gene: TRBJ2-5